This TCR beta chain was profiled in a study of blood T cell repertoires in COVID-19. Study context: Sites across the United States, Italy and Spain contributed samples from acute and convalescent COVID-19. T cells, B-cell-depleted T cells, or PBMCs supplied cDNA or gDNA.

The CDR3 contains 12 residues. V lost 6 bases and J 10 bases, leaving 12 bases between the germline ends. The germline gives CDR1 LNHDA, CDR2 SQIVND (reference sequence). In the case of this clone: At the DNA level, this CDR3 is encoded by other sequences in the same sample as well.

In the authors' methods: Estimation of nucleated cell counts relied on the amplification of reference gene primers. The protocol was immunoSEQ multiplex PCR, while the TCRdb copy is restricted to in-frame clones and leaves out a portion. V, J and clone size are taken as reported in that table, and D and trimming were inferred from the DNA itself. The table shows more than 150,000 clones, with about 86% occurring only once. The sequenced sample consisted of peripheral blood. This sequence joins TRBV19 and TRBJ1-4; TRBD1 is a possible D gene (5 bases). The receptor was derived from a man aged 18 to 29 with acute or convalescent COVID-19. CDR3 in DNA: TGTGCCAGTAGAGACCAGGGAGGAAAACTGTTTTTT. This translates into CASRDQGGKLFF.